A selection of T cell receptor beta chains follows, all from one sample in a study of human T cells and chemical hapten exposure. TCRdb re-derived calls from the RACE reads in MiXCR, one entry per CDR3 protein. The table has approximately 370,000 distinct CDR3 sequences, 4.5% to 7% seen once. Material: whole blood, obtained in connection with sensitization to the hapten diphenylcyclopropenone (DPC). The receptors here all came from a woman younger than 30 with alopecia areata. Some clones in this sample may be carry-over from other donors' samples. Each CDR3 is given with its conserved first and last residue. Fields, in order: D gene, V gene, clone size, J gene, CDR3 DNA, CDR3 protein. The D gene is left open where the match is weak. Expanded clones get a size class; other rows say once, few or many, or leave the size out.

d_gene: -; v_gene: TRBV6-6; abundance: many; j_gene: TRBJ2-7; CDR3nt: TGTGCCAGCAGTTACGACAGGTTCCGCTCCTACGAGCAGTACTTC; CDR3aa: CASSYDRFRSYEQYF
d_gene: -; v_gene: TRBV4-2; abundance: -; j_gene: TRBJ1-6; CDR3nt: TGTGCCAGCAGCCCTACAGGGATTAGTTTGGATTCACCCCTCCACTTT; CDR3aa: CASSPTGISLDSPLHF
d_gene: -; v_gene: TRBV15; abundance: few; j_gene: TRBJ1-5; CDR3nt: TGTGCCACCAGCGGCAGGGGAAGCTATCAGCCCCAGCATTTT; CDR3aa: CATSGRGSYQPQHF
d_gene: -; v_gene: TRBV6-5; abundance: many; j_gene: TRBJ1-1; CDR3nt: TGTGCCAGCAGTCCACAGCCGAACACTGAAGCTTTCTTT; CDR3aa: CASSPQPNTEAFF
d_gene: -; v_gene: TRBV12-3/TRBV12-4; abundance: many; j_gene: TRBJ1-1; CDR3nt: TGTGCCAGCAAGAGAGACACGAACACTGAAGCTTTCTTT; CDR3aa: CASKRDTNTEAFF
d_gene: -; v_gene: TRBV6-5; abundance: few; j_gene: TRBJ1-2; CDR3nt: TGTGCCAGCAGTTATGATTCGGAGGTCTATGGCTACACCTTC; CDR3aa: CASSYDSEVYGYTF
d_gene: -; v_gene: TRBV6-2/TRBV6-3; abundance: many; j_gene: TRBJ2-3; CDR3nt: TGTGCCAGCAGCCGAAAGGAGGGCGCCGATACGCAGTATTTT; CDR3aa: CASSRKEGADTQYF
d_gene: TRBD2; v_gene: TRBV7-8; abundance: -; j_gene: TRBJ2-3; CDR3nt: TGTGCCAGCAGCTTAGGACTAGCATTTGATACGCAGTATTTT; CDR3aa: CASSLGLAFDTQYF
d_gene: -; v_gene: TRBV6-6; abundance: many; j_gene: TRBJ2-1; CDR3nt: TGTGCCAGCAGCCCGACAGAGGCTAATGAGCAGTTCTTC; CDR3aa: CASSPTEANEQFF
d_gene: -; v_gene: TRBV27; abundance: few; j_gene: TRBJ2-1; CDR3nt: TGTGCCAGCAGTTATCAGTCCGAGAGCTCCTACAATGAGCAGTTCTTC; CDR3aa: CASSYQSESSYNEQFF
d_gene: -; v_gene: TRBV7-3; abundance: few; j_gene: TRBJ1-1; CDR3nt: TGTGCCAGCAGCTTAATCTGGTCTCGGCAGAACACTGAAGCTTTCTTT; CDR3aa: CASSLIWSRQNTEAFF
d_gene: -; v_gene: TRBV27; abundance: many; j_gene: TRBJ1-5; CDR3nt: TGTGCCAGTGGTCAGCCCCAGCATTTT; CDR3aa: CASGQPQHF
d_gene: TRBD1; v_gene: TRBV28; abundance: many; j_gene: TRBJ1-5; CDR3nt: TGTGCCAGCAGTTCCTCGATCGGGACAGGGGAACCCCTTGTGCGTCAGCCCCAGCATTTT; CDR3aa: CASSSSIGTGEPLVRQPQHF
d_gene: -; v_gene: TRBV28; abundance: many; j_gene: TRBJ2-7; CDR3nt: TGTGCCAGCAGTTTATCAGGGTCCGAGCAGTACTTC; CDR3aa: CASSLSGSEQYF
d_gene: -; v_gene: TRBV7-9; abundance: -; j_gene: TRBJ2-3; CDR3nt: TGTGCCAGCAGTTATACTCCGGAAAGGGAAGATACGCAGTATTTT; CDR3aa: CASSYTPEREDTQYF
d_gene: TRBD1; v_gene: TRBV12-3/TRBV12-4; abundance: many; j_gene: TRBJ1-4; CDR3nt: TGTGCCAGCAGCTCTCACAGGGGTCTCTGGGAAAAACTGTTTTTT; CDR3aa: CASSSHRGLWEKLFF
d_gene: TRBD1; v_gene: TRBV9; abundance: many; j_gene: TRBJ1-4; CDR3nt: TGTGCCAGCAGCGGGGACTGGGGACAGATACATGAAAAACTGTTTTTT; CDR3aa: CASSGDWGQIHEKLFF
d_gene: TRBD2; v_gene: TRBV2; abundance: few; j_gene: TRBJ2-3; CDR3nt: TGTGCCAGCAGTGCTAGCGGGGGCCGGAGCACAGATACGCAGTATTTT; CDR3aa: CASSASGGRSTDTQYF
d_gene: -; v_gene: TRBV12-3/TRBV12-4; abundance: many; j_gene: TRBJ1-5; CDR3nt: TGTGCCAGCAGTATGTCTCACCGGGTTGGCAATCAGCCCCAGCATTTT; CDR3aa: CASSMSHRVGNQPQHF
d_gene: -; v_gene: TRBV12-3/TRBV12-4; abundance: few; j_gene: TRBJ2-3; CDR3nt: TGTGCCAGCAGTTTCCACTCTACAGGGTCGGATACGCAGTATTTT; CDR3aa: CASSFHSTGSDTQYF
d_gene: -; v_gene: TRBV4-1; abundance: -; j_gene: TRBJ2-3; CDR3nt: TGCGCCAGCAGCTACAGGCAAGAAATGAGCACAGATACGCAGTATTTT; CDR3aa: CASSYRQEMSTDTQYF
d_gene: -; v_gene: TRBV5-1; abundance: many; j_gene: TRBJ2-2; CDR3nt: TGCGCCAGCAGCTTGGAACAGGTCCGCACCGGGGAGCTGTTTTTT; CDR3aa: CASSLEQVRTGELFF
d_gene: -; v_gene: TRBV6-2/TRBV6-3; abundance: few; j_gene: TRBJ1-5; CDR3nt: TGTGCCAGCAGTCCAATCAGCCCTTTGGGCAATCAGCCCCAGCATTTT; CDR3aa: CASSPISPLGNQPQHF